This TCR beta chain comes out of a study of blood T cell repertoires in COVID-19. Study details: The analysed material was cDNA or gDNA that came from T cells, B-cell-depleted T cells, or PBMCs.

CDR1 and CDR2 (germline): MDHEN, SYDVKM. V was trimmed by 7 bases and J by 7 bases, leaving 19 bases between them. CDR3 length equals 15 residues. Authors' data handling: Cell counts per sample came from amplifying reference gene primers. Sequencing used immunoSEQ multiplex PCR; TCRdb keeps in-frame clones, though not all of them. V, J and clone size were drawn from that table, and D and trimming were deduced from the DNA. Of roughly 170,000 clones detected, 85% appear once; the ten largest clones hold less than 6.5%. The sequence came from a woman aged 45-65 years with COVID-19, enrolled during active disease. The specimen was peripheral blood. The chain recombines TRBV28 with TRBJ1-4; weak D call: TRBD1 (5 bases). The CDR3 spells CASTETPGVFEKLFF. As DNA, the CDR3 is TGTGCCAGCACCGAAACCCCGGGGGTTTTTGAAAAACTGTTTTTT.